The present entry profiles one T cell receptor (beta chain) with its context. Some clones are missing from TCRdb's copy, which holds only in-frame ones; the method was immunoSEQ multiplex PCR. The sample contains more than 65,000 clones, 95% to 98% of which appear only once. In germline, CDR1 is SGHDT, CDR2 YYEEEE. The J segment lost 5 bases and the V segment lost 4 bases, leaving 17 bases of the junction unmatched. The CDR3 totals 19 residues. The data are from a study of technical replicates of blood from several donors. This clonotype was obtained from a human donor in good health. The specimen sequenced was T cells isolated from PBMCs. V and J are TRBV5-6 and TRBJ2-5; 13 bases map to TRBD2. The CDR3 loop reads CASSLTSGRASGLMETQYF. Here the CDR3 DNA reads TGTGCCAGCAGCCTTACTAGCGGGAGGGCCTCGGGACTTATGGAGACCCAGTACTTC.